This T cell receptor (beta chain) appears in the sequencing data of a study of OX40 agonist ivuxolimab in advanced cancers. Study in general: Prior checkpoint blockade (anti-PD-1, anti-PD-L1 or anti-CTLA-4) was permitted; roughly 40% had it. Study findings and constraints: The study found among the lowest clonal expansion in partial responders at 0.1-3.0 mg/kg. In the 0.1 to 3.0 mg/kg range, CD4+ and CD8+ blood T cells had expanded clonally by week 6.

CDR1 SGDLS and CDR2 YYNGEE come from the germline V gene. Trimming removed 0 bases from V and 4 bases from J; junction bases left unmatched: 5. There are 16 residues in the CDR3. Autoimmune disease history or systemic immunosuppression led to patient exclusion. A remark on this clone: As yet, its antigen is unknown.

Produced via immunoSEQ multiplex PCR; TCRdb's table is partial and in-frame only. The sample lists roughly 23,000 clones; under 85% were seen once. The rearrangement joins TRBV9 to TRBJ2-3; 10 nucleotides line up with TRBD2. This specimen was CD4+ or CD8+ T cells sorted from blood, taken in a trial of the OX40 agonist ivuxolimab. The clonotype originates from an adult with an advanced solid tumor such as melanoma, head and neck, liver or kidney cancer. In nucleotides, the CDR3 is TGTGCCAGCAGCGTAGGCCTAGCGGGGGTGTCAGATACGCAGTATTTT. It translates to CASSVGLAGVSDTQYF.